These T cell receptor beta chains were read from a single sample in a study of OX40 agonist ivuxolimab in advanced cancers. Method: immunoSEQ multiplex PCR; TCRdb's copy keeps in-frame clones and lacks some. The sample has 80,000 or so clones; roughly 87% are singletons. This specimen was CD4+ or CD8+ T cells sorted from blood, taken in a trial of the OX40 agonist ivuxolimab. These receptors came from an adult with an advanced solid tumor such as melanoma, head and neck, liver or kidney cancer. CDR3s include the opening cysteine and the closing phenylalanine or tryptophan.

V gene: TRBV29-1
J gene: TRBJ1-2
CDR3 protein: CSVVVQGAFSGYTF

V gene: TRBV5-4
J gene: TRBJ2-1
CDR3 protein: CASSPLFRGGYNEQFF

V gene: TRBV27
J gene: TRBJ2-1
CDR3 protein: CASSLAGYEQFF

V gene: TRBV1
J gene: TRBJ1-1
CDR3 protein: CTSSQHPRPKRRFSEAFF

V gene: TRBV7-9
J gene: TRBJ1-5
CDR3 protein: CASSLMDQPQHF

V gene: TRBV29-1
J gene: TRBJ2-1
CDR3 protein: CSVGAVGVEQFF

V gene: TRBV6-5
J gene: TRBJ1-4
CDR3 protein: CASTPSGTGEKLFF

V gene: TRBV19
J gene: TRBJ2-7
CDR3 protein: CASSNSRESYEQYF

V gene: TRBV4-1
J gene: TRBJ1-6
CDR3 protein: CASSQVATGGNSPLHF

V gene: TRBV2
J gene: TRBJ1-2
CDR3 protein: CASSLQGKVGYGYTF

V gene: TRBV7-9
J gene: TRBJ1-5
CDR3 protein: CASSLGTIGGRLNQPQHF

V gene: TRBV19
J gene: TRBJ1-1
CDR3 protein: CASSPGQGANTEAFF

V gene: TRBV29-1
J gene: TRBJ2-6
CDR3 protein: CSVEVSGGRLPSGANVLTF

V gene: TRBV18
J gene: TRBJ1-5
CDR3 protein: CASSPGRGNQPQHF

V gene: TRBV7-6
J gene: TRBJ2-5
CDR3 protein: CASSLAQVAGDGTQYF

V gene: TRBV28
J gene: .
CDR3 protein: CASSTRTGAYEQYF

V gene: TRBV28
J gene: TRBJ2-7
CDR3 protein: CASITGVAPYEQYF

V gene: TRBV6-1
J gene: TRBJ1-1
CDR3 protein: CAILKNTEAFF

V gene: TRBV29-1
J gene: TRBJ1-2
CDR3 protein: CSVEGGREVYGYTF

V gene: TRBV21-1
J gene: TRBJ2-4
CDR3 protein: CAIPPEAEKAKNIQYF

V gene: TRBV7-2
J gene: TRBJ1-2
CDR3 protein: CASSLQEIYGYTF

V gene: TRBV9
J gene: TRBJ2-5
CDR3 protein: CASSPRTSQETQYF

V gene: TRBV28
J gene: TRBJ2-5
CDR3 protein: CASSSRTAYQETQYF

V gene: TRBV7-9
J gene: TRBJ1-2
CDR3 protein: CASSLEAANYGYTF

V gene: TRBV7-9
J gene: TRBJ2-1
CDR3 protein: CASSPLLGGGGYNEQFF

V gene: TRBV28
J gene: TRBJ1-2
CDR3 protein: CASRADREGGYTF

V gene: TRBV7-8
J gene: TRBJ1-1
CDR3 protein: CASSLSGLLNTEAFF

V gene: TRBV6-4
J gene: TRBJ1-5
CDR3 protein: CASSDDRGYSNQPQHF

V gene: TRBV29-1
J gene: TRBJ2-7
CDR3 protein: CSVTTSGRPYEQYF

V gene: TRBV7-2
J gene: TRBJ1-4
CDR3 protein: CASSLAGLPHELFF

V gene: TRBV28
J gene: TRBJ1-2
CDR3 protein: CASSSPGQGEGYTF

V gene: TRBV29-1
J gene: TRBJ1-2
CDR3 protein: CSVWFGGFYTF

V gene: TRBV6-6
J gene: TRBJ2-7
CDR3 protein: CASERTSGSYEQYF

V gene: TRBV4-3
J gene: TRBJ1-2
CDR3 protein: CASSQARSNNGEYGYTF

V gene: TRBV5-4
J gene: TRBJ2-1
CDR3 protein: CASSSRGGVSSYNEQFF

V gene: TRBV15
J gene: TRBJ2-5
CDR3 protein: CATSRRLAGKQETQYF

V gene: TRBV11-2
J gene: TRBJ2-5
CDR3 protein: CASSLGQGGETQYF

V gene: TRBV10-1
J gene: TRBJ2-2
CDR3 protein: CASSGNRGLNTGELFF

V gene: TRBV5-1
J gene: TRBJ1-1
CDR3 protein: CASSLAGQANTEAFF

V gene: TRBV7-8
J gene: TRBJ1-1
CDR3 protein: CASSLIPALMNTEAFF

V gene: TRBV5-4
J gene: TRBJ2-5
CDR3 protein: CASSPTSGGLGTQYF

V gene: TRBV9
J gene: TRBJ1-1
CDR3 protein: CASSVSRNTEAFF

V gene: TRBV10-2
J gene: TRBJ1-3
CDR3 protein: CASSERQGRNTIYF

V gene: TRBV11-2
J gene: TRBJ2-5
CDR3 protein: CASSFERGSETQYF

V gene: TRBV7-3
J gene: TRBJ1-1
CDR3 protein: CASSLKAGGVNTEAFF

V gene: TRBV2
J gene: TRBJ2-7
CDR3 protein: CASRDRVSGTYEQYF

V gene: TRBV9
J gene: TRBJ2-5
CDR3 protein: CASSPRSLEGETQYF

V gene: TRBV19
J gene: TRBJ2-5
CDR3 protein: CASSNRETQYF

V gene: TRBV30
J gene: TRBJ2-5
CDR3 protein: CASKLAEKGETQYF

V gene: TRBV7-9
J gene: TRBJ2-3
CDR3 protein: CASSVSSGRGTDTQYF

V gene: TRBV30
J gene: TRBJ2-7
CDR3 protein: CAWGARQWRAYEQYF

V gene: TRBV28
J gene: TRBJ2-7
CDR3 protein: CASSIGTPLYEQYF